This T cell receptor (beta chain) came from a study of OX40 agonist ivuxolimab in advanced cancers. The wider study: Given to patients was ivuxolimab, an agonistic anti-OX40 (CD134) antibody.

The V end lost 5 bases, the J end lost 3 bases, and 13 bases lay between the germline ends. Looked up from germline, CDR1 is KGHSH and CDR2 is LQKENI. The CDR3 loop spans 14 amino acids. Profiled with immunoSEQ multiplex PCR; TCRdb holds only in-frame clones, not every one. This table has 30,000 to 45,000 clones, less than 85% appearing once. Material: CD4+ or CD8+ T cells sorted from blood, obtained in a trial of the OX40 agonist ivuxolimab. V usage is TRBV18 and J usage is TRBJ1-1; D is possibly TRBD1 (5 bases). The TCR was taken from an adult with an advanced solid tumor such as melanoma, head and neck, liver or kidney cancer. The CDR3 nucleotides read TGTGCCAGCTCAACTATACAGGTGGACACTGAAGCTTTCTTT. It is translated as CASSTIQVDTEAFF.